This T cell receptor (beta chain) originates from a study of blood T cell repertoires in COVID-19. The table came from immunoSEQ multiplex PCR; TCRdb's copy has only in-frame clones and leaves some out. In the table there are 390,000 or so clones, 80% to 90% of which are singletons. The CDR3 totals 15 residues. CDR1 MDHEN and CDR2 SYDVKM come from the germline V gene. The V end lost 7 bases, the J end lost 2 bases, and 16 bases lay between the germline ends. The V and J genes are TRBV28 and TRBJ2-3, with D possibly being TRBD1 (6 bases). The source of this sequence is a man between 18 and 35 years old who had recovered from COVID-19. Source material: PBMCs or T cells enriched from blood (not recorded which). The CDR3 sequence is CASTLQGIYTDTQYF. As DNA, the CDR3 is TGTGCCAGCACCCTCCAGGGGATTTACACAGATACGCAGTATTTT.